This TCR beta chain was found in a study of blood T cell repertoires in COVID-19. On this clone itself: Additional DNA sequences in this sample encode the identical CDR3.

The CDR3 is 14 amino acids. Germline V gene lookup returns CDR1 KGHSH and CDR2 LQKENI. V shed 3 bases and J shed 0 bases, with 8 bases lying between them. This table comes from immunoSEQ multiplex PCR, and its TCRdb copy is limited to in-frame clones, with some not included. The table includes 100,000 to 150,000 clones, roughly 90% detected once. What was sequenced was peripheral blood. This TCR derives from a man in his sixties with COVID-19, enrolled during active disease. V and J are TRBV18 and TRBJ1-2; a possible D gene is TRBD1 (5 bases). CDR3 protein: CASSPDRANYGYTF. DNA for the CDR3: TGTGCCAGCTCACCTGACAGAGCTAACTATGGCTACACCTTC.